The 10 T cell receptor beta chains presented below share a single source sample, sequenced in a study of early T cells in non-severe SARS-CoV-2 infection. TCRdb re-called the 5' RACE reads with MiXCR, one entry per CDR3 protein. The table has some 19,000 distinct CDR3 sequences, roughly 4.3% seen once. Specimen: whole blood. Receptors originate from an adult who was a healthcare worker with PCR-confirmed SARS-CoV-2 infection or an uninfected control (not recorded which).

Ten or more counts support this clonotype. This sequence joins TRBV20-1 and TRBJ1-6, with TRBD1 as a possible D gene (6 bases). Trimming removed 6 bases at V and 5 bases at J, with 23 bases between. Germline values: CDR1 DFQATT, CDR2 SNEGSKA (reference sequence). CDR3 size: 17 residues. CDR3 nucleotide sequence: TGCAGTGCCCCAGCTACAGGGATTCCTTACAATAATTCACCCCTCCACTTT. Translated: CSAPATGIPYNNSPLHF.

This clonotype was picked up many times. The J gene is TRBJ1-4, the V gene TRBV6-1, with 9 positions matching TRBD1. The length of the CDR3 is 16 residues. The junction had 6 bases not matched to a gene; V was cut back by 2 bases and J by 5 bases. In germline, CDR1 is MNHNS, CDR2 SASEGT. The CDR3 spells CASSERPGQGNEKLFF. The DNA for the CDR3 is TGTGCCAGCAGTGAAAGGCCGGGACAGGGAAATGAAAAACTGTTTTTT.

This clonotype was found many times. V is TRBV30 and J is TRBJ2-3, with D perhaps TRBD2 (5 bases). In germline, CDR1 is GTSNPN, CDR2 SVGIG (reference sequence). Trimming shortened V by 1 base and J by 1 base, and 15 bases separated the two germline ends. The length of the CDR3 is 16 residues. CDR3: CAWSDKEAWGTDTQYF. The CDR3 bases are TGTGCCTGGAGTGATAAGGAGGCTTGGGGCACAGATACGCAGTATTTT.

This clonotype was counted at least ten times. The CDR3: CASQRGGYNEQFF. CDR3 DNA sequence: TGTGCCTCCCAGCGGGGGGGATACAATGAGCAGTTCTTC. The V gene is TRBV12-3 or TRBV12-4, the J gene TRBJ2-1; 10 bases are shared with TRBD2. The CDR3 is made up of 13 amino acids. The V gene end was trimmed by 11 bases and the J gene end by 4 bases; junction bases not matched to a gene: 5.

In this sample, this clonotype turned up many times. The chain combines TRBV7-6 with TRBJ2-2, with unresolved D. The CDR3 contains 13 residues. The V gene lost 5 bases and the J gene lost 1 base, with 5 bases spanning the gap. Germline CDR1 reads SGHVS; CDR2 reads FNYEAQ. The CDR3 sequence: CASSIKNTGELFF. CDR3 coding DNA: TGTGCCAGCAGCATAAAGAACACCGGGGAGCTGTTTTTT. Full variable domain (missing parts from reference TRBV7-6 and TRBJ2-2): GAGVSQSPRYKVTKRGQDVALRCDPISGHVSLYWYRQALGQGPEFLTYFNYEAQQDKSGLPNDRFSAERPEGSISTLTIQRTEQRDSAMYRCASSIKNTGELFFGEGSRLTVL.

This clonotype has ten or more counts. The chain couples TRBV5-6 to TRBJ1-5; no clear D. Germline assignment: CDR1 SGHDT and CDR2 YYEEEE. The CDR3 consists of 15 residues. Trimming removed 2 bases from V and 3 bases from J, with 12 bases in between. CDR3 protein: CASSFGSNLNQPQHF. The DNA of the CDR3 is TGTGCCAGCAGCTTTGGTAGTAACCTCAATCAGCCCCAGCATTTT.

This clonotype has at least ten counts. The chain carries TRBV4-3 and TRBJ2-7; possibly TRBD1 or TRBD2 for D (5 bases each). The CDR3 spans 13 residues. The germline V gene encodes CDR1 LGHNA and CDR2 YSLEER. V lost 0 bases, J lost 10 bases, and 13 bases lay in between. CDR3: CASSQERRDLQYF. Here the CDR3 DNA reads TGCGCCAGCAGCCAAGAACGCAGGGACCTTCAGTACTTC.

This rearrangement joins TRBV7-2 to TRBJ2-3, with 7 bases fitting TRBD2. Germline V lookup: CDR1 SGHTA, CDR2 FQGNSA. CDR3 length: 17 amino acids. V shed 2 bases and J 6 bases; nucleotides not matched to a gene: 14. The CDR3 DNA follows: TGTGCCAGCAGCTTACCCGGCCGGGACTACTCGGCCGATACGCAGTATTTT. It yields the protein CASSLPGRDYSADTQYF.

Ten or more counts support this clonotype. The CDR3 DNA reads TGTGCTAGTGGTCCTGTTCTTTTAGGAGGAAACACCATATATTTT. Encoded protein: CASGPVLLGGNTIYF. The V and J genes are TRBV12-5 and TRBJ1-3, with D unresolved. Germline assignment: CDR1 LGHNT and CDR2 FRNRAP. Deletions cut 5 bases from V and 4 bases from J, with 15 bases between. The CDR3 runs to 15 residues.

This clonotype was picked up many times. The chain uses TRBV20-1 and TRBJ2-1, with TRBD2 matching over 11 bases. The CDR3 consists of 14 residues. V shed 1 base and J 10 bases; nucleotides not matched to a gene: 6. From germline, CDR1 is DFQATT and CDR2 SNEGSKA (reference sequence). CDR3 DNA sequence: TGCAGTGCTAGAGGTTTTAGCGGGGGGGCGGAGCAGTTCTTC. It yields the protein CSARGFSGGAEQFF.